Listed here is a single TCR beta chain. This clone was seen once. Its antigen is still unknown. The sample holds no much larger clone one base away, and base qualities are not on file. V is pared back by 5 bases and J by 0 bases, with 14 bases lying between the germline termini. Reading the germline V gene gives CDR1 SGHTA and CDR2 FQGNSA. The CDR3 goes from the cysteine to the phenylalanine over 16 residues. Only the CDR3 portion is preserved as DNA: 48 bases, with reading frame beginning at the first base. The cohort consisted of approximately 670 healthy bone marrow donors. At the time of sampling, every cohort member was nominally healthy, though immune exposures that went unrecorded were likely present. The donor tested CMV seropositive and was one of the 289 seropositive cohort members. A peripheral blood sample was provided by each donor, and peripheral blood mononuclear cells were used for TCR beta sequencing. The Qiagen DNeasy Blood Extraction Kit was used to extract genomic DNA from the blood cell samples.

Libraries came from the immunoSEQ multiplex PCR assay. For the multiplex PCR, a mixture combining 60 forward primers for TCR Vbeta segments and 13 reverse primers for TCR Jbeta segments was used. The CDR3 region of rearranged TCR beta genes was amplified from genomic DNA with a multiplex PCR assay. The Illumina HiSeq System was used to sequence the amplified TCR beta libraries as 87-base-pair reads. As for the authors' bioinformatics: Across the 670 or so repertoires, a later analysis counted approximately 83 million unique TCR beta chains, around 10 million of which were shared by at least two donors. Raw reads were error-corrected and collapsed into unique sequences with a nearest-neighbor algorithm that merged closely related sequences to remove PCR and sequencing errors. Alignment of CDR3 sequences to IMGT reference sequences was used to assign V, D and J gene segments. For a sequence to be retained, a match of at least six nucleotides to both a V gene segment and a J gene segment was required. A rearrangement counted as productive if the CDR3 had no stop codons and remained in frame with V and J, and every other rearrangement counted as non-productive. CDR3 was defined according to IMGT convention as the region running from the second conserved V-encoded cysteine to the conserved J-encoded phenylalanine. The earlier analysis of 450 to 750 of the donors excluded any sequence lacking an unambiguous match to a single V gene segment. An earlier analysis of a few hundred of the donors called V segments functional above 56.7% productive rearrangements and segregating when the between-donor standard deviation exceeded 5%. A statistical classification framework was built to diagnose cytomegalovirus status from the catalog of TCR beta chain sequences. In a later analysis, V and J genes were assigned by comparing TCR nucleotide sequences against IMGT/GENE-DB human TR gene sequences. The TCRdist pipeline was used in a later analysis to assign CDR3 sequences and most-parsimonious VDJ recombination scenarios. In a later analysis, each TCR beta chain was defined by its CDR3 amino acid sequence together with its V-gene family, and reads without a unique V-gene family were excluded. As a way to deal with suspected cross-contamination and a sequencing artifact, a later analysis dropped nearly 600 nucleotide sequences that were highly shared and had low generation probability. For each public chain, a later analysis derived a clonal expansion index from normalized ranks of inferred template counts within each repertoire. A later analysis computed generation probabilities with a VDJ recombination model fitted to out-of-frame rearrangements, and checked the results against IGoR. In a later analysis, hypergeometric tests were used to score TCR-TCR, TCR-HLA and TCR-CMV co-occurrence, with a repertoire-size bias correction applied to TCR pairs. To estimate false discovery rates, a later analysis permuted the HLA or CMV assignments 20 times. A later analysis grouped co-occurring TCRs with DBSCAN, adding TCRdist sequence similarity when clustering within HLA-allele-positive subsets. Repertoires with fewer than 30,000 or more than 120,000 public chains were left out of co-occurrence clustering, as were about 5 repertoires with anomalous nucleotide sharing. In TCRdb, the immuneACCESS table is reduced to in-frame sequences with V and J assigned. These tables do not hold every clone; where another copy was compared, an unresolved V gene accounts for under half, and the others remain unexplained. The V and J calls and clone size come from that table; D and trimming were worked out from the DNA. This sample gives about 140,000 clones in total; about 84% of them show up just once. Of the sample, less than 3% is held by the ten largest clones.

The sample originates from a study of cytomegalovirus exposure and HLA in healthy donors (TCRdb year 2017). About the investigation overall: According to an earlier analysis of several hundred of the donors, 200 million or so T cells yielded 90 million to 130 million unique TCR beta sequences and around 300 Gb of sequence data. An early release covering about 600 HLA-typed donors comprised about 300 gigabases of sequencing data and approximately 85 million unique TCR sequences. The genetic ancestry cluster associated with self-reported Caucasian donors included 65% to 90% of the 398 genotyped donors. The study aimed to test whether signatures of past pathogen exposure could be identified by cataloging public T cell receptors. The study profiled the T cell repertoires of more than 500 subjects by immunosequencing and related them to cytomegalovirus serostatus. Along with the approximately 670-subject first cohort, a separate validation cohort of 120 different subjects was used. To predict cytomegalovirus infection status, the study brought together high-throughput TCR immunosequencing, statistical association of individual TCRs with disease status, and machine learning. To study patterns of TCR occurrence, a later analysis re-analyzed previously published TCR beta repertoires from just over 650 donors and added high-resolution HLA genotyping. Rather than using new phenotypic data, the later analysis identified candidate immune exposures from TCR beta sequences and from how often those sequences occurred across donors. In an earlier analysis of 587 of the donors, high-throughput TCR beta sequencing was used to judge whether each TCR beta V gene segment behaved as functional or pseudogenic. Alongside the repertoire data, information on donor age, sex, ethnicity and CMV serostatus was compiled. A later genetic analysis used genome-wide SNP genotypes for about 55% of the 666 donors, treating that subset as a discovery cohort. All discovery cohort repertoires had been generated using a single sequencing platform. Class I and class II HLA loci were covered by the typing at four-digit resolution. Typing coverage differed by locus: A, B, C, DRB1 and DQB1 were typed in roughly 620-630 donors, DQA1 in 522, DPA1 in around 610, and DPB1 in 400 to 490. Because of strong linkage in the cohort, roughly five DR-DQ haplotypes were treated as single units for association and clustering. On average, roughly 200,000 unique TCR beta nucleotide sequences were sequenced per donor among a few hundred genotyped donors of the cohort, with approximately 18% of those sequences being non-productive. Results the study describes overall, beyond this receptor: The earlier analysis of 450 to 700 of the donors excluded over 15 rarely observed V segments, including chromosome 9 orphons, because counts were too low. A later genetic analysis reported fewer N-insertions in productive TCRs among donors in an Asian-associated ancestry cluster than the 666-donor mean. The only immune exposure information available for the cohort was CMV serostatus. In a later analysis, the rate of TCR association differed among HLA loci, with DRB1 alleles having the most associated TCRs and HLA-C alleles having the fewest. Several of the top co-occurrence clusters appeared to be linked to parvovirus B19, influenza, CMV and Epstein-Barr virus, according to a later analysis. A later analysis found that most CMV-associated TCR beta chains appeared HLA-restricted, with HLA associations seemingly driven largely by CMV exposure. While some public TCRs were present in many individuals, most TCR sequences turned up only very rarely across donors. A later analysis found that HLA-associated TCR beta chains were more clonally expanded and had lower generation probabilities than equally common non-associated chains. The study listed 150 to 200 TCR beta chains as associated with cytomegalovirus. Because HLA typing was unavailable for some donors at each locus, only the typed subset was used in association tests. Presence/absence analyses assumed roughly uniform sequencing depth across donors, an assumption that may not hold. A group of highly shared sequence variants was considered likely to be a technical artifact of the sequencing pipeline. It was suggested by the authors that the approach could potentially be generalized to other disease states and immunological phenotypes. V-gene and J-gene trimming of TCR beta chains was associated with a missense DCLRE1C variant in a later genetic analysis, and the association was replicated in an independent cohort. In an earlier analysis of more than 500 of the donors, most TCR beta V segments appeared in productive rearrangements about 87% or about 30% of the time, broadly matching IMGT annotations. At a false discovery rate of 0.05, a later analysis linked 15,000 to 20,000 TCR beta sequences to specific HLA alleles. Some IMGT-functional V segments, including TRBV6-2 and TRBV6-3, could not be distinguished by the 87-base-pair reads and were therefore excluded. In this cohort, only TCR beta chains were sequenced, and detectable features were limited by the absence of alpha or paired-chain data. A further reported finding was that TCR beta sequences accurately predicted the HLA-A and HLA-B alleles for most subjects in the first cohort. Correlated functional status among segregating V segments might be attributable to linkage disequilibrium, but an unknown experimental factor could not be ruled out. In vitro tests confirmed that a few of the cytomegalovirus-associated TCR beta chains recognize cytomegalovirus antigens. When HLA alleles, especially DR and DQ, strongly co-occurred, attributing TCR associations to individual alleles was difficult. The classifier was reported to diagnose cytomegalovirus status with high specificity and sensitivity in both the original cohort and the validation cohort.

Recombination connected TRBV7-2 to TRBJ2-4, and perhaps TRBD2 as D gene, on 5 matching bases. Source material: PBMCs. The receptor was derived from a woman between 18 and 29 years old in good health and CMV-seropositive. The CDR3 here reads CASSPTPGLAKNIQYF. The nucleotide sequence reads TGTGCCAGCAGCCCGACGCCGGGGTTAGCCAAAAACATTCAGTACTTC.